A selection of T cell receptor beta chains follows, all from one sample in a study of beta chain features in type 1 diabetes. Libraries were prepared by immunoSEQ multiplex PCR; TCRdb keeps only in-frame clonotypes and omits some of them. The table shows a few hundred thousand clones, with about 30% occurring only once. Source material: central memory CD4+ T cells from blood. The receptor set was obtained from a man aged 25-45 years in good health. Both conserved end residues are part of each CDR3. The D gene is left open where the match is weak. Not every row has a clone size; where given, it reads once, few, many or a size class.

cdr3_nt: TGCAGCGTTGGACAGGTCTTAGTAAACAATGAGCAGTTCTTC; cdr3_aa: CSVGQVLVNNEQFF; v_call: TRBV29-1; d_call: NA; j_call: TRBJ2-1; clone_size: few
cdr3_nt: TGTGCCAGCAGCTACGGACAGGGCGACATTCAGTACTTC; cdr3_aa: CASSYGQGDIQYF; v_call: TRBV7-2; d_call: TRBD1; j_call: TRBJ2-4; clone_size: many
cdr3_nt: TGCAGTGCTTGGGCTAGCGGGAAGCAGTATTTT; cdr3_aa: CSAWASGKQYF; v_call: TRBV20-1; d_call: TRBD2; j_call: TRBJ2-3; clone_size: once
cdr3_nt: TGTGCCTGGAGTCAGGGTTTAGGTGGCTACACCTTC; cdr3_aa: CAWSQGLGGYTF; v_call: TRBV30; d_call: NA; j_call: TRBJ1-2; clone_size: NA
cdr3_nt: TGTGCCAGCAGCTGGTCGGGACATCCTGAGAATGAGCAGTTCTTC; cdr3_aa: CASSWSGHPENEQFF; v_call: TRBV9; d_call: NA; j_call: TRBJ2-1; clone_size: few
cdr3_nt: TGTGCCAGCACCGGCAGTTACGAGCAGTACTTC; cdr3_aa: CASTGSYEQYF; v_call: TRBV2; d_call: NA; j_call: TRBJ2-7; clone_size: few
cdr3_nt: TGTGCCAGCAGCTTGGACAGGGCAAACACTGAAGCTTTCTTT; cdr3_aa: CASSLDRANTEAFF; v_call: TRBV5-4; d_call: NA; j_call: TRBJ1-1; clone_size: NA
cdr3_nt: TGTGCCAGCAGCCAACAACAGGGAAACACAGATACGCAGTATTTT; cdr3_aa: CASSQQQGNTDTQYF; v_call: TRBV7-2; d_call: NA; j_call: TRBJ2-3; clone_size: few
cdr3_nt: TGTGCCAGCGTAGCTCTGGATAATTCACCCCTCCACTTT; cdr3_aa: CASVALDNSPLHF; v_call: TRBV7-2; d_call: NA; j_call: TRBJ1-6; clone_size: few
cdr3_nt: TGTGCCAGCAGTGAACGGGGGCGGGCGGGCACTGAAGCTTTCTTT; cdr3_aa: CASSERGRAGTEAFF; v_call: TRBV2; d_call: NA; j_call: TRBJ1-1; clone_size: NA
cdr3_nt: TGTGCCAGCAGACCAGCGGGAGCAGGCACCGGGGAGCTGTTTTTT; cdr3_aa: CASRPAGAGTGELFF; v_call: TRBV9; d_call: TRBD2; j_call: TRBJ2-2; clone_size: NA
cdr3_nt: TGTGCCAGCAGCTGGAGTAATGAAAAACTGTTTTTT; cdr3_aa: CASSWSNEKLFF; v_call: TRBV7-9; d_call: NA; j_call: TRBJ1-4; clone_size: few
cdr3_nt: TGTGCCAGCAGTACCCCCTACAATGAGCAGTTCTTC; cdr3_aa: CASSTPYNEQFF; v_call: TRBV28; d_call: NA; j_call: TRBJ2-1; clone_size: NA
cdr3_nt: TGTGCCAGCGGACGAGGGGGTAGCAATCAGCCCCAGCATTTT; cdr3_aa: CASGRGGSNQPQHF; v_call: TRBV6-5; d_call: NA; j_call: TRBJ1-5; clone_size: NA
cdr3_nt: TGCGCCAGCAGCCAAGATACTAGGGACCTGGGAACCGGGGAGCTGTTTTTT; cdr3_aa: CASSQDTRDLGTGELFF; v_call: TRBV4-3; d_call: NA; j_call: TRBJ2-2; clone_size: NA
cdr3_nt: TGTGCCAGCAGCTTAAGCGGGAGGGCCGAGACCCAGTACTTC; cdr3_aa: CASSLSGRAETQYF; v_call: TRBV7-2; d_call: TRBD2; j_call: TRBJ2-5; clone_size: NA
cdr3_nt: TGTGCCAGCACCATAGACGGATACACAGATACGCAGTATTTT; cdr3_aa: CASTIDGYTDTQYF; v_call: TRBV6-1; d_call: NA; j_call: TRBJ2-3; clone_size: NA
cdr3_nt: TGTGCCAGCAGCCCCTGGACAGGGGTCAATCAGCCCCAGCATTTT; cdr3_aa: CASSPWTGVNQPQHF; v_call: TRBV21-1; d_call: NA; j_call: TRBJ1-5; clone_size: NA
cdr3_nt: TGTGCCACCAGTAACTCCGGACAGATGGCTTTCTTT; cdr3_aa: CATSNSGQMAFF; v_call: TRBV25-1; d_call: NA; j_call: TRBJ1-1; clone_size: NA
cdr3_nt: TGCGCCAGCAAGCACAGTCATAGCTCTGGGGCCAACGTCCTGACTTTC; cdr3_aa: CASKHSHSSGANVLTF; v_call: TRBV10-2; d_call: NA; j_call: TRBJ2-6; clone_size: NA
cdr3_nt: TGCAGTGCCACACAGGGAGATGAGCAGTTCTTC; cdr3_aa: CSATQGDEQFF; v_call: TRBV20-1; d_call: NA; j_call: TRBJ2-1; clone_size: few
cdr3_nt: TGTGCCAGCATCCGACCGGGACAGGGTATCCCCGAGCAGTACTTC; cdr3_aa: CASIRPGQGIPEQYF; v_call: TRBV28; d_call: TRBD1; j_call: TRBJ2-7; clone_size: many
cdr3_nt: TGTGCCAGCAGCTTATCGGCGGGTCGAACTGAGGAGCAGTTCTTC; cdr3_aa: CASSLSAGRTEEQFF; v_call: TRBV7-9; d_call: NA; j_call: TRBJ2-1; clone_size: NA
cdr3_nt: TGTGCCAGCAGCTTGGCCGGGGAGCTGTTTTTT; cdr3_aa: CASSLAGELFF; v_call: TRBV13; d_call: NA; j_call: TRBJ2-2; clone_size: NA
cdr3_nt: TGTGCCAGCAGCCAGTTGTATCTAGCGGGAGCAGAGACCCAGTACTTC; cdr3_aa: CASSQLYLAGAETQYF; v_call: TRBV14; d_call: TRBD2; j_call: TRBJ2-5; clone_size: few
cdr3_nt: TGTGCCAGCAGGCGGGACAGGCCCTCCTACGAGCAGTACTTC; cdr3_aa: CASRRDRPSYEQYF; v_call: TRBV6-1; d_call: TRBD1; j_call: TRBJ2-7; clone_size: NA
cdr3_nt: TGTGCTAGGAGGCAGGGGACGAACACCGGGGAGCTGTTTTTT; cdr3_aa: CARRQGTNTGELFF; v_call: TRBV30; d_call: NA; j_call: TRBJ2-2; clone_size: NA
cdr3_nt: TGTGCCAGCAGCCCACGGGGACAGAAACAATCACCCCTCCACTTT; cdr3_aa: CASSPRGQKQSPLHF; v_call: TRBV7-9; d_call: TRBD1; j_call: TRBJ1-6; clone_size: few
cdr3_nt: TGTGCCAGCAGCCCGGGACTAGCGGGAGAGATCACAGATACGCAGTATTTT; cdr3_aa: CASSPGLAGEITDTQYF; v_call: TRBV7-6; d_call: TRBD2; j_call: TRBJ2-3; clone_size: NA
cdr3_nt: TGTGCCAGCAGCCAAGGGACTAGCGCCTACAATGAGCAGTTCTTC; cdr3_aa: CASSQGTSAYNEQFF; v_call: TRBV14; d_call: TRBD2; j_call: TRBJ2-1; clone_size: NA
cdr3_nt: TGTGCCAGCAGTTACGAAGGGCGAGATGGCTACACCTTC; cdr3_aa: CASSYEGRDGYTF; v_call: TRBV6-5; d_call: NA; j_call: TRBJ1-2; clone_size: few
cdr3_nt: TGTGCCAGCATGCTGAGGAGGGATCAGCCCCAGCATTTT; cdr3_aa: CASMLRRDQPQHF; v_call: TRBV2; d_call: NA; j_call: TRBJ1-5; clone_size: few
cdr3_nt: TGTGCCAGCATCGGGGACCGAAGACGTAGCGAGCAGTACTTC; cdr3_aa: CASIGDRRRSEQYF; v_call: TRBV6-1; d_call: NA; j_call: TRBJ2-7; clone_size: NA
cdr3_nt: TGTGCCAGCAGCGTAGAAAGCTCCTACAATGAGCAGTTCTTC; cdr3_aa: CASSVESSYNEQFF; v_call: TRBV9; d_call: NA; j_call: TRBJ2-1; clone_size: few
cdr3_nt: TGTGCCACCAGCAGAAGCTGGGGCCATGGCTACACCTTC; cdr3_aa: CATSRSWGHGYTF; v_call: TRBV15; d_call: NA; j_call: TRBJ1-2; clone_size: few
cdr3_nt: TGTGCCAGCAGCTTAGGGACAGTCAATCAGCCCCAGCATTTT; cdr3_aa: CASSLGTVNQPQHF; v_call: TRBV7-8; d_call: NA; j_call: TRBJ1-5; clone_size: NA
cdr3_nt: TGTGCCAGCAGCTCACCCAAAAATGAGCAGTTCTTC; cdr3_aa: CASSSPKNEQFF; v_call: TRBV7-2; d_call: NA; j_call: TRBJ2-1; clone_size: few
cdr3_nt: TGTGCCAGCAGCTTTGAGGTGTTCTCCTACAATGAGCAGTTCTTC; cdr3_aa: CASSFEVFSYNEQFF; v_call: TRBV5-5; d_call: NA; j_call: TRBJ2-1; clone_size: few
cdr3_nt: TGTGCCAGCTCACAATCCACAGGGGGCGATTCACCCCTCCACTTT; cdr3_aa: CASSQSTGGDSPLHF; v_call: TRBV18; d_call: TRBD1; j_call: TRBJ1-6; clone_size: few
cdr3_nt: TGTGCCAGCAGCCGAGGCGGCTCTTCGGGAGGAGAGACCCAGTACTTC; cdr3_aa: CASSRGGSSGGETQYF; v_call: TRBV7-8; d_call: TRBD2; j_call: TRBJ2-5; clone_size: NA
cdr3_nt: TGCGCCAGCAGCCTACAGGGCGACCAAGAGACCCAGTACTTC; cdr3_aa: CASSLQGDQETQYF; v_call: TRBV5-1; d_call: NA; j_call: TRBJ2-5; clone_size: NA
cdr3_nt: TGTGCCTGTCCAAAGACAGGGACTTCCTACGAGCAGTACTTC; cdr3_aa: CACPKTGTSYEQYF; v_call: TRBV30; d_call: NA; j_call: TRBJ2-7; clone_size: NA
cdr3_nt: TGTGCCAGCAGTGAAGGACCTGTTTCCTACGAGCAGTACTTC; cdr3_aa: CASSEGPVSYEQYF; v_call: TRBV25-1; d_call: NA; j_call: TRBJ2-7; clone_size: NA
cdr3_nt: TGCGCCAGCAGCCTTCAATTAGCGGGGGACGGCCACAATGAGCAGTTCTTC; cdr3_aa: CASSLQLAGDGHNEQFF; v_call: TRBV4-3; d_call: TRBD2; j_call: TRBJ2-1; clone_size: few
cdr3_nt: TGCGCCAGCAGCCAAGTCGGTCCGGGAAAGACCTTC; cdr3_aa: CASSQVGPGKTF; v_call: TRBV4-1; d_call: NA; j_call: TRBJ1-2; clone_size: few
cdr3_nt: TGTGCCATCAAGGCAGGGGGTGTAAATTCACCCCTCCACTTT; cdr3_aa: CAIKAGGVNSPLHF; v_call: TRBV10-3; d_call: TRBD1; j_call: TRBJ1-6; clone_size: few
cdr3_nt: TGCGCCAGCAGCACGGGACAGGTCGGCAATGAGCAGTTCTTC; cdr3_aa: CASSTGQVGNEQFF; v_call: TRBV7-2; d_call: TRBD1; j_call: TRBJ2-1; clone_size: NA
cdr3_nt: TGTGCCAGCAGCGACTCTTACGCCCTGGAGCCCCAGCATTTT; cdr3_aa: CASSDSYALEPQHF; v_call: TRBV13; d_call: NA; j_call: TRBJ1-5; clone_size: NA
cdr3_nt: TGTGCCAGCAGTTTATTAGCTTGGGTCAACACCGGGGAGCTGTTTTTT; cdr3_aa: CASSLLAWVNTGELFF; v_call: TRBV27; d_call: NA; j_call: TRBJ2-2; clone_size: NA
cdr3_nt: TGTGCCTGGCGTGACACCGTGGGCTACACCTTC; cdr3_aa: CAWRDTVGYTF; v_call: TRBV30; d_call: NA; j_call: TRBJ1-2; clone_size: NA
cdr3_nt: TGTGCCAGCAGCGCCCAGACAGGGGTCCAAGAGACCCAGTACTTC; cdr3_aa: CASSAQTGVQETQYF; v_call: TRBV7-9; d_call: TRBD1; j_call: TRBJ2-5; clone_size: few
cdr3_nt: TGTGCCAGCAGGGTTTCGACTACTAGCACAGATACGCAGTATTTT; cdr3_aa: CASRVSTTSTDTQYF; v_call: TRBV6-6; d_call: NA; j_call: TRBJ2-3; clone_size: NA
cdr3_nt: TGTGCCAGCAGCCAAGTGGGAGGGACAGAAATGCTGTACGAGCAGTACTTC; cdr3_aa: CASSQVGGTEMLYEQYF; v_call: TRBV4-2; d_call: NA; j_call: TRBJ2-7; clone_size: NA
cdr3_nt: TGTGCCAGCAGCACCTCGTCAGCCTACGAGCAGTACTTC; cdr3_aa: CASSTSSAYEQYF; v_call: TRBV5-6; d_call: NA; j_call: TRBJ2-7; clone_size: many
cdr3_nt: TGTGCCAGCAGTTTGGGAGGAGGGTATGATCAGCCCCAGCATTTT; cdr3_aa: CASSLGGGYDQPQHF; v_call: TRBV28; d_call: NA; j_call: TRBJ1-5; clone_size: NA
cdr3_nt: TGTGCCAGCAGCTCGGGACAGGGGAAAGGTCAGCCCCAGCATTTT; cdr3_aa: CASSSGQGKGQPQHF; v_call: TRBV7-2; d_call: TRBD1; j_call: TRBJ1-5; clone_size: many